This entry features one T cell receptor (beta chain) sequence. This sample was taken from a study of T cells after yellow fever vaccination. TCRdb reprocessed the 5' RACE reads with MiXCR, giving one entry per CDR3 protein. The sample shows about 85,000 distinct CDR3 sequences, roughly 14% of them seen only once. V was cut by 5 bases and J by 4 bases, with 12 bases left in between. CDR3 length: 15 residues. Germline values: CDR1 MDHEN, CDR2 SYDVKM. The sequence was collected from a man younger than 35 who received the YFV17D yellow fever vaccine. This chain uses TRBV28 with TRBJ2-6; no reliable D call. The sample here was CD8+ T cells not binding an NS4B(214-222) dextramer, sorted from PBMCs, taken more than 20 days after the first yellow fever vaccination. CDR3 nucleotides: TGTGCCAGCAGTCCCCTGGTAGCCGGGGCCAACGTCCTGACTTTC. Amino acid sequence: CASSPLVAGANVLTF.